One TCR beta chain is described in this entry. Its antigen is unidentified. Clones were read by immunoSEQ multiplex PCR, and TCRdb kept only the in-frame ones, dropping some. Of 50,000 to 75,000 clones in the sample, around nine tenths were seen once. The sample is drawn from a study of OX40 agonist ivuxolimab in advanced cancers. Study-wide context: Prior anti-PD-1, anti-PD-L1 or anti-CTLA-4 therapy did not bar entry, and more than 35% had some.

Study findings and constraints: The specificity for antigen of the expanded peripheral T cells was not determined. Among the lowest peripheral clonal expansion occurred in 0.1-3.0 mg/kg partial responders. Dosing at 0.1 to 3.0 mg/kg was accompanied by clonal expansion of CD4+ and CD8+ blood T cells by week 6.

The sequencing used CD4+ or CD8+ T cells sorted from blood, collected in a trial of the OX40 agonist ivuxolimab. The TCR originated in an adult with an advanced solid tumor such as melanoma, head and neck, liver or kidney cancer.

The chain's CDR3 is CASTHLSGAYNSPLHF. CDR3 sequence (DNA): TGTGCCAGCACCCACCTATCCGGGGCCTATAATTCACCCCTCCACTTT. The chain carries TRBV11-2 and TRBJ1-6; D is unresolved. The CDR3 is 16 amino acids. Looked up from germline, CDR1 is SGHAT and CDR2 is FQNNGV. Trimming cost V 7 bases and J 2 bases, with 15 bases left between them.